The 25 T cell receptor beta chains presented below share a single source sample, sequenced in a study of early T cells in non-severe SARS-CoV-2 infection. Each CDR3 protein gets one entry after TCRdb re-called the 5' RACE reads with MiXCR. Of tens of thousands of distinct CDR3 sequences listed, around 8.5% are singletons. The sample comprised whole blood. These receptors were taken from an adult who was a healthcare worker with PCR-confirmed SARS-CoV-2 infection or an uninfected control (not recorded which).

This clonotype was seen repeatedly, ten times or more. This chain joins TRBV3-1 and TRBJ1-2; the D is unclear. CDR3 length: 12 amino acids. Germline V CDR1 and CDR2: LGHDT, YNNKEL (reference sequence). The V gene lost 1 base and the J gene lost 8 bases, with 8 bases spanning the gap. CDR3 DNA: TGTGCCAGCAGCCAAGGCCTTCACGGCTACACCTTC. Protein sequence: CASSQGLHGYTF. The entire variable domain, with the rest obtained from reference TRBV3-1 and TRBJ1-2, is as follows: DTAVSQTPKYLVTQMGNDKSIKCEQNLGHDTMYWYKQDSKKFLKIMFSYNNKELIINETVPNRFSPKSPDKAHLNLHINSLELGDSAVYFCASSQGLHGYTFGSGTRLTVV.

This clonotype was detected only a few times. This chain connects TRBV7-9 to TRBJ2-7; D remains unclear. CDR3 length: 11 amino acids. CDR1 and CDR2 (germline): SEHNR, FQNEAQ (reference sequence). V was trimmed by 5 bases and J by 5 bases, leaving 7 bases between them. The CDR3 spells CASSRSDEQYF. CDR3 nucleotide sequence: TGTGCCAGCAGCCGTTCGGACGAGCAGTACTTC.

The chain joins TRBV7-2 to TRBJ1-3; tentative D call: TRBD1 (6 bases). The ends were cut back, 5 bases at V and 6 bases at J, with 17 bases in the middle. The CDR3 contains 15 residues. Germline assignment: CDR1 SGHTA and CDR2 FQGNSA. The CDR3, as DNA: TGTGCCAGCAGCCCCTGGGGGGGGGCTGAAAACACCATATATTTT. The encoded protein is CASSPWGGAENTIYF.

This clonotype was recorded many times. The chain couples TRBV20-1 to TRBJ1-1; maybe TRBD1 (5 bases). The germline gives CDR1 DFQATT, CDR2 SNEGSKA (reference sequence). The CDR3 has 13 amino acids. The V end lost 6 bases, the J end lost 0 bases, and 11 bases lay between the germline ends. The CDR3 region has the DNA TGCAGTGCCAGGGACGGCCTGAACACTGAAGCTTTCTTT. Protein: CSARDGLNTEAFF.

This clonotype was counted many times. The V gene is TRBV6-5, the J gene TRBJ1-2, with 7 bases aligning to TRBD1. From germline, CDR1 is MNHEY and CDR2 SVGAGI. The CDR3 sequence is 13 residues long. V was pared by 6 bases and J by 5 bases, with 6 bases of the junction left unmatched. CDR3 sequence: CASRDRDLYGYTF. For the CDR3, the DNA is TGTGCCAGCAGAGACAGGGACCTATATGGCTACACCTTC.

This clonotype was seen many times. The chain links TRBV7-3 to TRBJ2-1; 8 bases map to TRBD1. CDR1 and CDR2 (germline): SGHTA, FQGTGA. The CDR3 runs to 16 residues. V shed 3 bases, J shed 6 bases, and the junction held 10 bases outside the gene matches. This CDR3 is CASSFTGDRPFNEQFF. The CDR3, as DNA: TGTGCCAGCAGCTTTACCGGGGACAGGCCCTTCAATGAGCAGTTCTTC.

This clonotype was seen a handful of times. Mismatch with germline at one junction end may stem from a read error. CDR3 in DNA: TGTGCCAGCAGCTTAGGTCCGTCTGAAAACACCATATATTTT. This codes for CASSLGPSENTIYF. The J gene is TRBJ1-3, the V gene TRBV7-2; the D is unclear. The CDR3 totals 14 residues. Germline V gene sequence: CDR1 SGHTA, CDR2 FQGNSA. Variable domain in full (rest from reference TRBV7-2 and TRBJ1-3): GAGVSQSPSNKVTEKGKDVELRCDPISGHTALYWYRQSLGQGLEFLIYFQGNSAPDKSGLPSDRFSAERTGGSVSTLTIQRTQQEDSAVYLCASSLGPSENTIYFGEGSWLTVV.

The chain couples TRBV5-1 to TRBJ2-3; D is unresolved. Germline lookup yields CDR1 SGHRS and CDR2 YFSETQ. V shed 4 bases and J shed 13 bases, with 22 bases lying between them. The CDR3 covers 14 residues. The DNA for the CDR3 is TGCGCCAGCAGCGTACCGGACGGCATGAAAGGAGAGTATTTT. It is translated as CASSVPDGMKGEYF.

This clonotype was found a few times. This chain uses TRBV4-2 with TRBJ2-1, with D perhaps matching TRBD1 (6 bases). The CDR3 consists of 18 residues. Germline loops: CDR1 LGHNA, CDR2 YNFKEQ. V was pared by 2 bases and J by 7 bases, with 24 bases between. The CDR3 bases are TGTGCCAGCAGCCAAAGAGGTGGTCGTCAGGGGCTGGGGAATGAGCAGTTCTTC. Protein sequence: CASSQRGGRQGLGNEQFF.

V and J are TRBV12-3 or TRBV12-4 and TRBJ2-5; no firm D call. Trimming cost V 4 bases and J 0 bases, with 6 bases left between them. This CDR3 has 13 amino acids. For the CDR3, the DNA is TGTGCCAGCAGTTCGAGCTACCAAGAGACCCAGTACTTC. Translated: CASSSSYQETQYF.

This clonotype came up many times. V gene TRBV4-1 combines with J gene TRBJ1-2, with 8 bases identical to TRBD1. The V segment lost 3 bases and the J segment 0 bases; nucleotides outside the gene matches: 0. The germline gives CDR1 MGHRA, CDR2 YSYEKL. The CDR3 is 14 amino acids. CDR3: CASSQDRANYGYTF. In DNA, the CDR3 is TGCGCCAGCAGCCAGGACAGGGCTAACTATGGCTACACCTTC.

Here the CDR3 reads CASSVSGQNGVGYTF. CDR3 coding DNA: TGTGCCAGCAGCGTATCGGGACAGAACGGAGTTGGCTACACCTTC. This rearrangement joins TRBV9 to TRBJ1-2, with 7 bases that match TRBD1. Germline V lookup: CDR1 SGDLS, CDR2 YYNGEE. V lost 1 base and J lost 7; bases outside the gene matches: 10. The CDR3 sequence is 15 residues long.

This clonotype was detected only a few times. The rearrangement links TRBV2 to TRBJ2-5; D is unclear. Germline CDR1 reads SNHLY; CDR2 reads FYNNEI. CDR3 length equals 16 residues. Deletions cut 5 bases from V and 4 bases from J, with 20 bases between. The CDR3 nucleotides read TGTGCCAGCAGTTATAAGAGGAGCGACTGGGGAGAGACCCAGTACTTC. As protein: CASSYKRSDWGETQYF.

The rearrangement links TRBV6-2 or TRBV6-3 to TRBJ1-1; unclear D gene. V dropped 7 bases and J dropped 2 bases, with 14 bases sitting between them. From germline, CDR1 is MNHEY and CDR2 SVGEGT. This CDR3 spans 14 amino acids. The CDR3, as DNA: TGTGCCAGCATTTCCACCCTAGTTAACACTGAAGCTTTCTTT. Its translation is CASISTLVNTEAFF.

In this sample, this clonotype turned up many times. CDR3 bases: TGCAGCGGTGTCTCCTTGACAGGGGTAGTGGGCTACACCTTC. It translates to CSGVSLTGVVGYTF. This sequence joins TRBV29-1 and TRBJ1-2; 8 positions agree with TRBD1. Germline assignment: CDR1 SQVTM and CDR2 ANQGSEA. The CDR3 is 14 residues long. V lost 7 bases, J lost 8 bases, and 15 bases stayed unmatched. The complete variable domain, with remaining parts taken from reference TRBV29-1 and TRBJ1-2, reads SAVISQKPSRDICQRGTSLTIQCQVDSQVTMMFWYRQQPGQSLTLIATANQGSEATYESGFVIDKFPISRPNLTFSTLTVSNMSPEDSSIYLCSGVSLTGVVGYTFGSGTRLTVV.

This clonotype was recorded many times. This chain joins TRBV5-1 and TRBJ1-4; 10 bases align to TRBD1. Trimming cost V 2 bases and J 8 bases; bases outside gene matches: 3. The CDR3 is 14 residues long. The V gene's germline CDR1 is SGHRS and CDR2 YFSETQ. For the CDR3, the DNA is TGCGCCAGCAGCTTCGGACAGGGGGGAGAAAAACTGTTTTTT. It codes for CASSFGQGGEKLFF.

This clonotype showed up many times. The chain couples TRBV30 to TRBJ2-7; D might be TRBD1 (5 bases). Germline V gives CDR1 GTSNPN, CDR2 SVGIG (reference sequence). The CDR3 is 15 residues long. V lost 0 bases and J lost 6, with 18 bases in between. CDR3 nucleotides: TGTGCCTGGAGTGTAGGTAAAGGGGCTAGACTCGAGCAGTACTTC. Protein: CAWSVGKGARLEQYF.

The chain is built from TRBV5-1 and TRBJ2-6; possibly TRBD1 for D (6 bases). This CDR3 region has 16 residues. Deletions cut 3 bases from V and 0 bases from J, with 10 bases between. The germline gives CDR1 SGHRS, CDR2 YFSETQ. The CDR3 spells CASSSLQGSGANVLTF. CDR3 in DNA: TGCGCCAGCAGCTCTTTACAGGGCTCTGGGGCCAACGTCCTGACTTTC.

This clonotype was seen ten or more times. This chain uses TRBV29-1 with TRBJ2-2; D possibly corresponds to TRBD1 (6 bases). With 4 bases removed from V and 0 bases from J, the gap between germline ends came to 9 bases. The CDR3 has 14 residues. From germline, CDR1 is SQVTM and CDR2 ANQGSEA. CDR3 sequence reads: CSVGRDTNTGELFF. CDR3 nucleotides: TGCAGCGTTGGAAGGGACACGAACACCGGGGAGCTGTTTTTT.

This clonotype was recorded a few times. The chain recombines TRBV2 with TRBJ2-3; D possibly corresponds to TRBD1 (5 bases). V lost 8 bases, J lost 1 base, and 16 bases lay in between. Germline CDR1 SNHLY, CDR2 FYNNEI. The CDR3 is 15 amino acids. CDR3 region: CASGLLEGGTDTQYF. The CDR3, as DNA: TGTGCCAGCGGTCTTCTGGAAGGGGGCACAGATACGCAGTATTTT. Combining the CDR3 with reference TRBV2 and TRBJ2-3 gives the whole variable domain EPEVTQTPSHQVTQMGQEVILRCVPISNHLYFYWYRQILGQKVEFLVSFYNNEISEKSEIFDDQFSVERPDGSNFTLKIRSTKLEDSAMYFCASGLLEGGTDTQYFGPGTRLTVL.

This clonotype was seen many times. The rearrangement joins TRBV5-1 to TRBJ2-7; 9 bases agree with TRBD1. V was pared by 5 bases and J by 6 bases, with 6 bases of the junction left unmatched. The CDR3 is 13 residues long. Germline V CDR1 and CDR2: SGHRS, YFSETQ. The CDR3 DNA reads TGCGCCAGCAGACAACAGGGGGCTGGCGAGCAGTACTTC. Residues: CASRQQGAGEQYF. Variable domain in full (rest from reference TRBV5-1 and TRBJ2-7): KAGVTQTPRYLIKTRGQQVTLSCSPISGHRSVSWYQQTPGQGLQFLFEYFSETQRNKGNFPGRFSGRQFSNSRSEMNVSTLELGDSALYLCASRQQGAGEQYFGPGTRLTVT.

Written as DNA, the CDR3 is TGTGCCAGCAGCCAAGCTAATGGTTATGGCTACACCTTC. It is translated as CASSQANGYGYTF. This sequence joins TRBV4-2 and TRBJ1-2, with D uncertain. The V end was cut by 1 base, the J end by 5 bases, with 8 bases between. The length of the CDR3 is 13 residues. Germline CDR1 LGHNA, CDR2 YNFKEQ.

In this sample, this clonotype turned up many times. The rearrangement uses TRBV12-3 or TRBV12-4 and TRBJ2-7; no clear D gene. The CDR3 sequence is 14 residues long. V was trimmed by 0 bases and J by 3 bases, leaving 9 bases between them. The CDR3 protein is CASSLAPQVYEQYF. The CDR3 DNA follows: TGTGCCAGCAGTTTAGCGCCGCAGGTCTACGAGCAGTACTTC.

Only a few counts were recorded for this clonotype. In DNA, the CDR3 is TGTGCCAGCAGTCAACTAGCGGGGTCTCTGGAGCTGTTTTTT. Its translation is CASSQLAGSLELFF. The chain joins TRBV12-3 or TRBV12-4 to TRBJ2-2, with TRBD2 identical over 10 bases. The CDR3 is made up of 14 amino acids. The trim removed 5 bases at V and 10 bases at J, leaving 7 bases unmatched.

This clonotype appeared a few times. The chain couples TRBV5-4 to TRBJ2-1; D is undetermined. This CDR3 contains 15 residues. Deletions cut 2 bases from V and 7 bases from J, with 16 bases between. Germline values: CDR1 SGHNT, CDR2 YYREEE (reference sequence). Written as DNA, the CDR3 is TGTGCCAGCAGCTTTGTGGGTCGGGCGGATAATGAGCAGTTCTTC. As protein: CASSFVGRADNEQFF.